Listed here are 20 T cell receptor beta chains from one sample, sequenced in a study of cytomegalovirus exposure and HLA in healthy donors. Primers for the PCR totalled 60 Vbeta and 13 Jbeta. This table comes from immunoSEQ multiplex PCR, and its TCRdb copy is limited to in-frame clones, with some not included. The table shows approximately 150,000 clones, with 70% to 85% occurring only once. Sequencing was performed on PBMCs. These receptors all come from a woman in her twenties or thirties in good health and CMV-seropositive.

V usage is TRBV5-4 and J usage is TRBJ2-1; 7 nucleotides line up with TRBD1. CDR1 SGHNT and CDR2 YYREEE come from the germline V gene (reference sequence). V dropped 2 bases and J dropped 8; count of bases not matched to a gene: 16. CDR3 size: 17 residues. The CDR3 bases are TGTGCCAGCAGCTTTAGCGCACAGGGGATGGGGCGGGATGAGCAGTTCTTC. As protein: CASSFSAQGMGRDEQFF.

This rearrangement joins TRBV5-8 to TRBJ1-5, with 7 bases aligning to TRBD1. CDR3 length equals 13 residues. Germline values: CDR1 SGHTS, CDR2 YDEGEE. The junction had 1 base not matched to a gene; V was cut back by 4 bases and J by 3 bases. CDR3 protein: CASSTGVNQPQHF. CDR3 DNA: TGTGCCAGCAGCACAGGGGTCAATCAGCCCCAGCATTTT. Looking up the rest from reference TRBV5-8 and TRBJ1-5 gives the full variable domain: EAGVTQSPTHLIKTRGQQATLRCSPISGHTSVYWYQQALGLGLQFLLWYDEGEERNRGNFPPRFSGRQFPNYSSELNVNALELEDSALYLCASSTGVNQPQHFGDGTRLSIL.

The chain combines TRBV10-1 with TRBJ2-3; tentative D call: TRBD2 (6 bases). CDR1 and CDR2 from the germline V gene are WNHNN and SYGVQD (reference sequence). V was pared by 0 bases and J by 4 bases, with 11 bases between. CDR3 length equals 15 residues. CDR3 region: CASSESRRDPDTQYF. CDR3 bases: TGCGCCAGCAGTGAGTCACGGCGGGATCCAGATACGCAGTATTTT.

The rearrangement links TRBV2 to TRBJ2-7; TRBD1 agrees at 8 bases. The CDR3 is 14 residues long. V lost 6 bases, J lost 1 base, and 5 bases stayed unmatched. CDR1 is SNHLY, CDR2 FYNNEI, per germline. The CDR3 sequence is CASRRQGASYEQYF. In nucleotides, the CDR3 is TGTGCCAGCAGAAGGCAGGGGGCATCCTACGAGCAGTACTTC.

This clone was counted only a few times. The chain is built from TRBV6-5 and TRBJ1-2; D may be TRBD1 (5 bases). CDR3 length equals 13 residues. In germline, CDR1 is MNHEY, CDR2 SVGAGI. V lost 4 bases, J lost 8 bases, and 14 bases lay in between. This CDR3 reads CASSFSLWGGYTF. CDR3 nucleotides: TGTGCCAGCAGTTTTTCGCTCTGGGGCGGCTACACCTTC.

The chain joins TRBV28 to TRBJ2-3; tentatively, D is TRBD2 (5 bases). The CDR3 loop spans 11 amino acids. CDR1 and CDR2 (germline): MDHEN, SYDVKM. The V and J ends lost 4 bases and 8 bases respectively, with 7 bases between them. The CDR3 coding sequence is TGTGCCAGCAGTTATGCGGGTACGCAGTATTTT. As protein: CASSYAGTQYF.

This sequence joins TRBV29-1 and TRBJ2-5, with a possible D match to TRBD2 (6 bases). Germline V gene lookup returns CDR1 SQVTM and CDR2 ANQGSEA. The CDR3 runs 14 residues. Trimming left V 3 bases short and J 3 bases short, with 14 bases between. For the CDR3, the DNA is TGCAGCGTTGAGGGGCAGGGAGGCGAAGAGACCCAGTACTTC. This translates into CSVEGQGGEETQYF.

In its sample, this clone is medium-sized. J is TRBJ1-5 and V is TRBV4-1, with TRBD1 identical over 8 bases. The CDR3 is 18 residues long. Germline-derived CDR1 and CDR2 are MGHRA and YSYEKL. J was trimmed by 0 bases and V by 3 bases; bases with no gene match: 10. CDR3 coding DNA: TGCGCCAGCAGCCAGGATACAGGGGGACCCTATAGCAATCAGCCCCAGCATTTT. Protein product: CASSQDTGGPYSNQPQHF.

This chain uses TRBV6-5 with TRBJ2-7; the D is unclear. The V end lost 5 bases, the J end lost 4 bases, and 12 bases lay between the germline ends. The CDR3 sequence is 13 residues long. Germline-derived CDR1 and CDR2 are MNHEY and SVGAGI. The CDR3 DNA follows: TGTGCCAGCAGTCTTGGAGAGTTGTACGAGCAGTACTTC. Protein product: CASSLGELYEQYF.

This rearrangement joins TRBV12-5 to TRBJ2-2; D uncertain. The germline V gene encodes CDR1 LGHNT and CDR2 FRNRAP. Trimming removed 0 bases from V and 5 bases from J, with 4 bases in between. The CDR3 has 13 residues. This chain's CDR3 is CASGLVLTGELFF. The CDR3 bases are TGTGCTAGTGGTTTGGTACTGACCGGGGAGCTGTTTTTT.

The chain links TRBV7-3 to TRBJ2-1; perhaps TRBD1 as D (5 bases). In germline, CDR1 is SGHTA, CDR2 FQGTGA. The CDR3 sequence is 15 residues long. V was trimmed by 2 bases and J by 4 bases, leaving 12 bases between them. The CDR3 loop is CASSLEGQGYNEQFF. DNA of the CDR3: TGTGCCAGCAGCTTAGAAGGCCAGGGATACAATGAGCAGTTCTTC.

The chain links TRBV5-6 to TRBJ1-1; the D is unclear. The CDR3 has 14 amino acids. V was trimmed by 1 base and J by 0 bases, leaving 7 bases between them. CDR1 is SGHDT, CDR2 YYEEEE, per germline. The CDR3 here is CASSLIQMNTEAFF. CDR3 DNA: TGTGCCAGCAGCTTGATACAGATGAACACTGAAGCTTTCTTT.

The J gene is TRBJ2-6, the V gene TRBV19; TRBD2 matches 7 bases. V was pared by 6 bases and J by 0 bases, with 5 bases of the junction left unmatched. Germline CDR1 reads LNHDA; CDR2 reads SQIVND (reference sequence). The CDR3 extends over 16 amino acids. CDR3 DNA: TGTGCCAGTAGGGCGGGGGTCCCCTCTGGGGCCAACGTCCTGACTTTC. Its protein product is CASRAGVPSGANVLTF.

Here the CDR3 reads CASSSHSRDRDLTDTQYF. The DNA for the CDR3 is TGTGCCAGCAGCTCTCACTCCCGGGACAGGGATCTCACAGATACGCAGTATTTT. V is TRBV21-1 and J is TRBJ2-3; the table gives TRBD1 as D, unverified against the DNA. TRBV21-1 counts as a pseudogene. There are 18 residues in the CDR3.

This clone has only a few counts. This chain connects TRBV2 to TRBJ2-7; D is perhaps TRBD2 (5 bases). Trimming pared 2 bases from V and 0 bases from J, leaving 17 bases between. The CDR3 extends over 17 amino acids. Germline lookup yields CDR1 SNHLY and CDR2 FYNNEI. The CDR3 DNA reads as TGTGCCAGCAGTGAAAGTTTGTCGGCTGGGAGCTCCTACGAGCAGTACTTC. This gives the protein CASSESLSAGSSYEQYF.

The chain combines TRBV4-1 with TRBJ2-5, with 10 bases that match TRBD1. Germline V CDR1 and CDR2: MGHRA, YSYEKL. J lost 5 bases, V lost 5 bases, and 17 bases had no gene match. This CDR3 has 18 residues. CDR3 coding DNA: TGCGCCAGCAGCGTCGGGACAGGGGCCCCCCCGGGGGAGGAGACCCAGTACTTC. Translating gives CASSVGTGAPPGEETQYF.

The chain combines TRBV6-1 with TRBJ2-7; 9 nucleotides line up with TRBD2. J gave up 3 bases and V 8 bases, and 5 bases lay outside the gene matches. CDR1 is MNHNS, CDR2 SASEGT, per germline. The CDR3 is 13 residues long. CDR3: CASRLAANYEQYF. CDR3 DNA sequence: TGTGCCAGCCGACTAGCGGCGAACTACGAGCAGTACTTC.

The rearrangement uses TRBV29-1 and TRBJ2-2; weak D call: TRBD1 (7 bases). In germline, CDR1 is SQVTM, CDR2 ANQGSEA. This CDR3 comprises 14 residues. Trimming removed 7 bases from V and 7 bases from J, with 19 bases in between. CDR3 DNA sequence: TGCAGCGGCCGTCCCGGACAGGACTACGGGGAGCTGTTTTTT. This codes for CSGRPGQDYGELFF.

The J gene is TRBJ2-2, the V gene TRBV16; TRBD1 matches 9 bases. J lost 4 bases, V lost 4 bases, and 1 base had no gene match. The CDR3 length is 14 residues. Germline V lookup: CDR1 KGHSY, CDR2 FQNENV. The CDR3: CASSRQGGTGELFF. CDR3 nucleotides: TGTGCCAGCAGCCGACAGGGGGGCACCGGGGAGCTGTTTTTT.

The V gene is TRBV11-3, the J gene TRBJ2-5; 7 bases agree with TRBD1. The end of the DNA aligns better with TRBJ2-7, so the J call may be wrong. The CDR3 spans 14 residues. CDR1 is SGHNT, CDR2 YENEEA, per germline. The CDR3 protein is CASSRQGWAHEQYF. The DNA for the CDR3 is TGTGCCAGCAGCCGACAGGGTTGGGCCCACGAGCAGTACTTC.